This T cell receptor beta chain was recorded in a study of blood T cells in healthy people across ages. Concerning this clonotype itself: What it binds is not known.

Germline V gives CDR1 SGHVS, CDR2 FQNEAQ. V was pared by 2 bases and J by 0 bases, with 9 bases between. This CDR3 has 15 amino acids. The study, taken as a whole, reports: Older age went with lower TCR beta diversity per million T cells, in a roughly linear way.

Then a second PCR, running roughly 7 to 11 cycles, was carried out with a sample-barcoded 5' primer and a J-beta primer mix. Each CDR3 protein gets one entry after TCRdb re-called the 5' RACE reads with MiXCR. This sample has fewer than 2,000,000 distinct CDR3 sequences, with around 42% found just once. Per sample, a minimum of 6 million PBMCs were isolated. Sequencing was carried out using blood. The source is a human donor in good health. This chain uses TRBV7-8 with TRBJ2-3, with D uncertain. CDR3 DNA sequence: TGTGCCAGCAGCTTACACTTCTCTAGCACAGATACGCAGTATTTT. Translated, it gives CASSLHFSSTDTQYF.